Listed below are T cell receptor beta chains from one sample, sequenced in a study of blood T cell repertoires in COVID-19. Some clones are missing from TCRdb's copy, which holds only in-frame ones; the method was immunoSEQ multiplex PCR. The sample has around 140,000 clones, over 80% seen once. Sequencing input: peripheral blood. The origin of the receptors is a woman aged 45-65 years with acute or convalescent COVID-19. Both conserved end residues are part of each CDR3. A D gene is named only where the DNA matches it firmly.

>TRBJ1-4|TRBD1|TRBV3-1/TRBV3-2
CASSQGQSREKLFF
TGTGCCAGCAGCCAGGGACAGTCGCGGGAAAAACTGTTTTTT
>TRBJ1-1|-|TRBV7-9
CASSSFRGTLEIF
TGTGCCAGCAGCTCATTTAGGGGGACCCTAGAAATCTTT
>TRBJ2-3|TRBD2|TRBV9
CASSPNLAGATDTQYF
TGTGCCAGCAGCCCTAACCTCGCGGGAGCAACAGATACGCAGTATTTT
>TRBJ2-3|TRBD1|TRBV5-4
CASSSRDRADTQYF
TGTGCCAGCAGCTCCCGGGACAGGGCAGATACGCAGTATTTT
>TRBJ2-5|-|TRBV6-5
CASMPQGGQTQYF
TGTGCCAGCATGCCTCAGGGGGGACAGACCCAGTACTTC
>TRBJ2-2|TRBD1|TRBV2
CASGGRTGFGTGELFF
TGTGCCAGCGGGGGAAGGACAGGGTTCGGTACCGGGGAGCTGTTTTTT
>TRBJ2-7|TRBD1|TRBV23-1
CASSHMDRELYEQYF
TGCGCCAGCAGTCATATGGACAGGGAACTCTACGAGCAGTACTTC
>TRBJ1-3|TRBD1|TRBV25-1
CASSTGVGNTIYF
TGTGCCAGTTCTACAGGGGTCGGAAACACCATATATTTT
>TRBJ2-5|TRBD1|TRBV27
CASSYTTGGPETQYF
TGTGCCAGCAGTTACACCACAGGGGGCCCTGAGACCCAGTACTTC
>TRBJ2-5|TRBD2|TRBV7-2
CASSFNTGGGETQYF
TGTGCCAGCAGCTTTAATACGGGAGGAGGAGAGACCCAGTACTTC
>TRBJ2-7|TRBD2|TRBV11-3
CASSLEPSGRRSEQYF
TGTGCCAGCAGCTTAGAGCCTAGCGGGAGAAGGTCCGAGCAGTACTTC